A selection of T cell receptor beta chains follows, all from one sample in a study of shared clonotypes between healthy human individuals. Data came from immunoSEQ multiplex PCR; TCRdb stores just in-frame clones and leaves some out. The sample carries approximately 640,000 clones, around 72% recorded once. The sequenced sample consisted of memory CD4+ T cells sorted from blood. The receptors were sampled from a woman aged 30 to 39 in good health. Both conserved end residues are part of each CDR3. D genes are given only for firm matches. Only some rows state a clone size, as once, few, many or a class for expanded clones.

TRBV19	-	TRBJ1-3	once	TGTGCCAGTAGTATTACACAGCGCTCTGGAAACACCATATATTTT	CASSITQRSGNTIYF
TRBV19	TRBD1	TRBJ2-1	once	TGTGCCAGTAGTATTCTAACAGGGGGTTTAGTGGGTATAAGGTTCTTC	CASSILTGGLVGIRFF
TRBV7-8	-	TRBJ2-5	once	TGTGCCAGCAGCCTAGCTAAGGAGACCCAGTACTTC	CASSLAKETQYF
TRBV5-1	-	TRBJ1-1	-	TGCGCCAGCAGCTTGGGGCAGGGTTCGGGCACTGAAGCTTTCTTT	CASSLGQGSGTEAFF
TRBV19	-	TRBJ2-1	-	TGTGCCAGTAGTATAGGGCCCGGGGACTACAATGAGCAGTTCTTC	CASSIGPGDYNEQFF
TRBV5-6	TRBD1	TRBJ1-5	few	TGTGCCAGCCGGCCTTCAACCTCCGCGGACAGGGGGAAAGAACAGCCCCAGCATTTT	CASRPSTSADRGKEQPQHF
TRBV19	-	TRBJ1-5	few	TGTGCCAGTAGTATATGGGTTGGGGGCAATCAGCCCCAGCATTTT	CASSIWVGGNQPQHF
TRBV7-9	-	TRBJ2-3	few	TGTGCCAGCAGCCAAAAGGGCCCAGATACGCAGTATTTT	CASSQKGPDTQYF
TRBV27	-	TRBJ1-1	-	TGTGCCAGCAGTCTTCGGGAGATTTTAAGGAACACTGAAGCTTTCTTT	CASSLREILRNTEAFF
TRBV15	TRBD2	TRBJ2-1	-	TGTGCCACCAGCAGCACGGGGAGCTCACTAGCGTATTACAATGAGCAGTTCTTC	CATSSTGSSLAYYNEQFF
TRBV6-1	-	TRBJ1-5	-	TGTGCCACTGACATTTCAAGTTATAGCAATCAGCCCCAGCATTTT	CATDISSYSNQPQHF
TRBV5-6	TRBD2	TRBJ2-1	-	TGTGCCAGCAGCCAACTGCAGCGGGAGGGCCAAAATGAGCAGTTCTTC	CASSQLQREGQNEQFF
TRBV19	TRBD2	TRBJ2-7	-	TGTGCCAGTAGTATATTAGCGGGAACCTACGAGCAGTACTTC	CASSILAGTYEQYF
TRBV7-2	TRBD2	TRBJ2-7	-	TGTGCCAGCAGCCAGCGGGAGGGTTTGTACGAGCAGTACTTC	CASSQREGLYEQYF
TRBV29-1	-	TRBJ2-7	-	TGCAGCGTGGCGGTCGACTACGAGCAGTACTTC	CSVAVDYEQYF
TRBV30	-	TRBJ2-1	-	TGTGCCTGGAGTACCTGGAGATGGGAGAATGAGCAGTTCTTC	CAWSTWRWENEQFF
TRBV5-1	TRBD2	TRBJ2-7	-	TGCGCCAGCAGCCCGACTAGCGGGGGAAAATACGAGCAGTACTTC	CASSPTSGGKYEQYF
TRBV18	TRBD2	TRBJ2-1	-	TGTGCCAGCTCACCATGGCCTAGCGGAGGGTCTTACAATGAGCAGTTCTTC	CASSPWPSGGSYNEQFF